The 22 T cell receptor beta chains below come from one sample, sequenced in a study of regulatory T cells in long-lasting Graves disease. Construction of the TCR beta libraries employed iRepertoire HTBI primers in conjunction with Arm-PCR of CDR3 regions. TCRdb passed the multiplex PCR reads through MiXCR, listing each CDR3 protein once. Found here are about 540,000 distinct CDR3 sequences, about 13% of them singletons; the top ten hold roughly a tenth. This sample's time point: newly diagnosed GD, antithyroid drugs for less than 3 months. Preparation of the TCR library used RNA extracted from PBMCs. These data are also associated with another study on T cells in Graves' hyperthyroidism and ophthalmopathy.

The material sequenced was peripheral blood mononuclear cells (PBMCs), taken at new diagnosis, from a patient treated with antithyroid drugs. The origin of the receptors is a man between 25 and 39 years old with Graves disease.

This clonotype was detected many times. The chain has TRBV2 and TRBJ2-1; D might be TRBD2 (5 bases). The germline CDR1 and CDR2 sequences are SNHLY and FYNNEI. The CDR3 length is 17 residues. V lost 0 bases, J lost 7 bases, and 19 bases lay in between. CDR3 residues: CASSEALEGREENEQFF. CDR3 coding DNA: TGTGCCAGCAGTGAAGCGCTCGAGGGTAGGGAAGAGAATGAGCAGTTCTTC.

There are a few counts of this clonotype. The chain couples TRBV20-1 to TRBJ1-1; a possible D gene is TRBD1 (6 bases). Germline V CDR1 and CDR2: DFQATT, SNEGSKA (reference sequence). The germline V and J ends were trimmed by 3 bases and 11 bases, with 16 bases remaining between them. The CDR3 spans 12 residues. The chain's CDR3 is CSASEGGTNAFF. CDR3 DNA sequence: TGCAGTGCTAGTGAAGGGGGGACAAATGCTTTCTTT.

The V gene is TRBV19, the J gene TRBJ2-1, with 7 bases aligning to TRBD2. The germline V gene has CDR1 LNHDA and CDR2 SQIVND (reference sequence). The CDR3 covers 16 residues. Trimming cost V 5 bases and J 10 bases; bases outside gene matches: 17. CDR3 protein: CASSPLPAGSWREQFF. The CDR3 bases are TGTGCCAGTAGTCCCCTTCCAGCGGGGTCCTGGCGGGAGCAGTTCTTC. The full variable domain, in which reference TRBV19 and TRBJ2-1 provide the parts outside the CDR3, is DGGITQSPKYLFRKEGQNVTLSCEQNLNHDAMYWYRQDPGQGLRLIYYSQIVNDFQKGDIAEGYSVSREKKESFPLTVTSAQKNPTAFYLCASSPLPAGSWREQFFGPGTRLTVL.

This clonotype was recorded many times. V is TRBV27 and J is TRBJ2-5; 7 bases agree with TRBD1. The germline CDR1 and CDR2 sequences are MNHEY and SMNVEV (reference sequence). This CDR3 comprises 15 residues. V lost 5 bases, J lost 5 bases, and 11 bases stayed unmatched. CDR3 sequence: CASSQQGLFGETQYF. The CDR3 coding sequence is TGTGCCAGCAGTCAACAGGGGCTTTTTGGCGAGACCCAGTACTTC.

This clonotype occurred many times. V gene TRBV5-1 combines with J gene TRBJ1-1, with D possibly matching TRBD1 (5 bases). Germline V CDR1 and CDR2: SGHRS, YFSETQ. The ends were cut back, 5 bases at V and 1 base at J, with 12 bases in the middle. The CDR3 has 14 residues. The chain's CDR3 is CASSPWGPNTEAFF. DNA for the CDR3: TGCGCCAGCAGTCCTTGGGGACCGAACACTGAAGCTTTCTTT. The complete variable domain, with remaining parts taken from reference TRBV5-1 and TRBJ1-1, reads KAGVTQTPRYLIKTRGQQVTLSCSPISGHRSVSWYQQTPGQGLQFLFEYFSETQRNKGNFPGRFSGRQFSNSRSEMNVSTLELGDSALYLCASSPWGPNTEAFFGQGTRLTVV.

This clonotype was counted many times. This chain joins TRBV12-3 or TRBV12-4 and TRBJ2-7; D is possibly TRBD1 (6 bases). The CDR3 contains 16 residues. V gave up 6 bases and J gave up 3 bases, with 21 bases separating them. DNA of the CDR3: TGTGCCAGCAGCTCCCCCGGGCTTGGACAGAACTACGAGCAGTACTTC. It translates to CASSSPGLGQNYEQYF.

This clonotype appeared many times. The rearrangement links TRBV20-1 to TRBJ2-7, with D possibly matching TRBD1 (7 bases). V was shortened by 6 bases and J by 6 bases, with 15 bases between the two germline ends. This CDR3 region has 12 residues. The germline V gene encodes CDR1 DFQATT and CDR2 SNEGSKA (reference sequence). CDR3 DNA: TGCAGTGCCCACTACAGGGGAGGCGAGCAGTACTTC. Its protein product is CSAHYRGGEQYF.

This clonotype has ten or more counts. The V gene is TRBV27, the J gene TRBJ2-7; a weak D match, TRBD1 (5 bases). The CDR3 consists of 15 residues. CDR1 is MNHEY, CDR2 SMNVEV, per germline (reference sequence). V was shortened by 3 bases and J by 4 bases, with 16 bases between the two germline ends. CDR3 coding DNA: TGTGCCAGCAGTTTCGGTGGGGCGCGTTTGTACGAGCAGTACTTC. Its translation is CASSFGGARLYEQYF.

This clonotype has only a few counts. The gene calls are TRBV18 and TRBJ1-1; no definite D call. This CDR3 is built from 18 residues. V dropped 6 bases and J dropped 1 base, with 24 bases sitting between them. CDR1 KGHSH and CDR2 LQKENI come from the germline V gene. The CDR3 region is CASSQTFLRVPGNTEAFF. For the CDR3, the DNA is TGTGCCAGCTCTCAAACTTTTCTCCGGGTCCCAGGGAACACTGAAGCTTTCTTT.

About this clonotype itself: It may be a read error: a sequence one base away is much more abundant. The CDR3 bases are TGTGCCAGCAGTTGGACTAGCGGGACCTGCGAGCAGTACTTC. Protein sequence: CASSWTSGTCEQYF. This rearrangement joins TRBV12-3 or TRBV12-4 to TRBJ2-7, with 12 bases lining up with TRBD2. The CDR3 sequence is 14 residues long. V trimming: 4 bases; J trimming: 6 bases; junction bases outside the gene matches: 4.

The V gene is TRBV20-1, the J gene TRBJ2-5; TRBD1 agrees at 7 bases. From germline, CDR1 is DFQATT and CDR2 SNEGSKA (reference sequence). J lost 0 bases, V lost 0 bases, and 7 bases had no gene match. This CDR3 region has 16 residues. CDR3 protein: CSARDYRGMYQETQYF. The CDR3 DNA reads TGCAGTGCTAGAGATTACAGGGGAATGTACCAAGAGACCCAGTACTTC.

This clonotype occurred many times. This chain uses TRBV29-1 with TRBJ1-1; 7 positions match TRBD1. The CDR3 sequence is 17 residues long. Unmatched junction bases numbered 18, after V lost 6 bases and J lost 2 bases. Germline CDR1 and CDR2: SQVTM and ANQGSEA. In DNA, the CDR3 is TGCAGCGTGGCCGGGACAGCTCTAAGGCCCACCAACACTGAAGCTTTCTTT. Residues: CSVAGTALRPTNTEAFF.

This clonotype turned up a few times. The V call is TRBV9, the J call TRBJ2-3, with a possible D match to TRBD2 (6 bases). Looked up from germline, CDR1 is SGDLS and CDR2 is YYNGEE. The CDR3 extends over 14 amino acids. V gave up 3 bases and J gave up 8 bases, with 16 bases separating them. The CDR3 sequence: CASSELVGGRTQYF. The CDR3 DNA sequence: TGTGCCAGCAGCGAGCTAGTGGGAGGTCGTACGCAGTATTTT.

As to this clonotype: A far bigger clonotype differs at one base, so this is likely a read error. The CDR3 DNA reads as TGTACCAGCAGCCGTATCCCGACCAGGGGCTTGGATACGCAGTATTTT. It codes for CTSSRIPTRGLDTQYF. The chain is built from TRBV7-2 and TRBJ2-3, with D tentatively TRBD1 (6 bases). The V end lost 5 bases, the J end lost 6 bases, and 21 bases lay between the germline ends. CDR1 SGHTA and CDR2 FQGNSA come from the germline V gene. CDR3 length: 16 residues.

This clonotype was seen repeatedly, ten times or more. This CDR3 is CASSFDPRAISPLHF. The CDR3 DNA sequence: TGTGCCAGCAGTTTTGACCCCAGGGCTATTTCACCCCTCCACTTT. This rearrangement joins TRBV12-3 or TRBV12-4 to TRBJ1-6; the D gene is possibly TRBD1 (5 bases). CDR3 size: 15 residues. V lost 3 bases and J 9 bases, leaving 15 bases between the germline ends.

The rearrangement uses TRBV5-6 and TRBJ2-7; possibly TRBD2 for D (6 bases). The CDR3 length is 13 residues. Looked up from germline, CDR1 is SGHDT and CDR2 is YYEEEE. V was shortened by 6 bases and J by 6 bases, with 16 bases between the two germline ends. The CDR3 coding sequence is TGTGCCAGCACCCCGGGGGTTGGCGGCGAGCAGTACTTC. As protein: CASTPGVGGEQYF.

In its sample, this clonotype was seen many times. V usage is TRBV12-3 or TRBV12-4 and J usage is TRBJ2-3; D gene uncertain. Trimming removed 4 bases from V and 0 bases from J, with 8 bases in between. This CDR3 spans 14 amino acids. In DNA, the CDR3 is TGTGCCAGCAGTTCCCGTCCTAGCACAGATACGCAGTATTTT. This encodes CASSSRPSTDTQYF.

In this sample, this clonotype turned up many times. The V and J genes are TRBV20-1 and TRBJ2-7; no reliable D call. CDR3 length equals 12 residues. CDR1 is DFQATT, CDR2 SNEGSKA, per germline (reference sequence). Trimming shortened V by 6 bases and J by 0 bases, and 9 bases separated the two germline ends. CDR3 sequence: CSADESSYEQYF. The CDR3 DNA is TGCAGTGCGGACGAGAGCTCCTACGAGCAGTACTTC.

This clonotype occurred many times. V is TRBV11-2 and J is TRBJ2-7, with 8 bases fitting TRBD1. The CDR3 spans 13 residues. The V and J ends lost 8 bases and 6 bases, in that order; junction bases with no gene match: 9. The germline V gene encodes CDR1 SGHAT and CDR2 FQNNGV. The CDR3: CASSRDRLSEQYF. The CDR3 DNA is TGTGCCAGCTCCAGGGACAGGCTCTCCGAGCAGTACTTC.

This clonotype was recorded a few times. The chain uses TRBV19 and TRBJ2-7, with unresolved D. V shed 4 bases and J shed 2 bases, with 12 bases lying between them. CDR3 length: 14 residues. Germline values: CDR1 LNHDA, CDR2 SQIVND (reference sequence). DNA for the CDR3: TGTGCCAGTAGTACTCCGGGCCTTACCTACGAGCAGTACTTC. Translation gives CASSTPGLTYEQYF.

In this sample, this clonotype turned up many times. The rearrangement joins TRBV29-1 to TRBJ2-7; 9 nucleotides match TRBD1. Germline V CDR1 and CDR2: SQVTM, ANQGSEA. V trimming: 1 base; J trimming: 4 bases; junction bases outside the gene matches: 2. This CDR3 spans 13 amino acids. This CDR3 is CSVEGQGGYEQYF. In DNA form, the CDR3 reads TGCAGCGTTGAAGGACAGGGGGGATACGAGCAGTACTTC.

At least ten counts were recorded for this clonotype. This chain joins TRBV12-3 or TRBV12-4 and TRBJ2-5, with D perhaps TRBD1 (5 bases). The V gene lost 10 bases and the J gene lost 5 bases, with 11 bases spanning the gap. This CDR3 has 11 amino acids. The CDR3 DNA reads TGTGCCACCTCATACAGGGAGACCCAGTACTTC. Amino acids: CATSYRETQYF.